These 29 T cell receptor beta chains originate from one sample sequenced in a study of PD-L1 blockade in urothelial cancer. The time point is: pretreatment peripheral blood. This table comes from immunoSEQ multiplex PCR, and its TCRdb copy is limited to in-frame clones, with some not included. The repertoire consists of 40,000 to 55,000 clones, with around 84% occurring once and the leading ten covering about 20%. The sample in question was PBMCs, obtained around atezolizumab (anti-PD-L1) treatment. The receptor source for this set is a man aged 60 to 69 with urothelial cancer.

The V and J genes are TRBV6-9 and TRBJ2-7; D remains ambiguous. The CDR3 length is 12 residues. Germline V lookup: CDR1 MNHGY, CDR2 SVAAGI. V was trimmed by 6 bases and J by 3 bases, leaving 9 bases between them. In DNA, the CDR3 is TGTGCCAGCAGCCCTGAGGTCTACGAGCAGTACTTC. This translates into CASSPEVYEQYF.

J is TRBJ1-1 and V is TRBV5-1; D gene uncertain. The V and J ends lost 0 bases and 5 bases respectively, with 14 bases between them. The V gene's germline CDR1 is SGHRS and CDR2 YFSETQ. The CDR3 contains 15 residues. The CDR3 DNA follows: TGCGCCAGCAGCTTGGTAGTGAGGGCGTCAACTGAAGCTTTCTTT. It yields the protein CASSLVVRASTEAFF.

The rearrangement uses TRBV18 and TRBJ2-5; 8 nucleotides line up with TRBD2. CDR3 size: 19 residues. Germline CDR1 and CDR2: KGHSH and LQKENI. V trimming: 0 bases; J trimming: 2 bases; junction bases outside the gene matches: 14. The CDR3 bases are TGTGCCAGCTCACCACCGCATCCTAGCGGGCCCCGGTGGCAAGAGACCCAGTACTTC. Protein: CASSPPHPSGPRWQETQYF.

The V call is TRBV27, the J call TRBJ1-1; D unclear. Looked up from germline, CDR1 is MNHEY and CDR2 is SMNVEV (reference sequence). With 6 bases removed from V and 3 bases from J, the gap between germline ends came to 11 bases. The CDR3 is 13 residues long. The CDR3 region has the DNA TGTGCCAGCAGCCACAGCTTCGACACTGAAGCTTTCTTT. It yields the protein CASSHSFDTEAFF.

The CDR3 DNA sequence: TGTGCCAGCAGCTTATTGGGGGGACCTGCAACTAATGAAAAACTGTTTTTT. Encoded protein: CASSLLGGPATNEKLFF. This chain links TRBV7-9 with TRBJ1-4, with D tentatively TRBD1 (5 bases). Germline CDR1 is SEHNR and CDR2 is FQNEAQ (reference sequence). Trimming removed 2 bases from V and 0 bases from J, with 13 bases in between. The CDR3 length is 17 residues.

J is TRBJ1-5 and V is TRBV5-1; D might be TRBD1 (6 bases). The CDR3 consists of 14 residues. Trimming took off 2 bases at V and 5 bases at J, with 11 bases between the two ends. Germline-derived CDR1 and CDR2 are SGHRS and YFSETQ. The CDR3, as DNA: TGCGCCAGCAGCTTAACAGGGATCGATCAGCCCCAGCATTTT. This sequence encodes CASSLTGIDQPQHF.

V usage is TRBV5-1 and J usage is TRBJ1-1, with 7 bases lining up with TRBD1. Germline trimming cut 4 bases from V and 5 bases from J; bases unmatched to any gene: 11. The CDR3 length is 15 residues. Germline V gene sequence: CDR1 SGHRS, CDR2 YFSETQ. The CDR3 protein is CASSPRTGSSTEAFF. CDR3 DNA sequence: TGCGCCAGCAGCCCTCGGACAGGTTCGAGTACTGAAGCTTTCTTT.

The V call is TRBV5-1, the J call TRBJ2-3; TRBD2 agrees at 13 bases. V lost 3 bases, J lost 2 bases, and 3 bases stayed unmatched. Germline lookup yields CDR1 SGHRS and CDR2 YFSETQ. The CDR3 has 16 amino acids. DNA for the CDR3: TGCGCCAGCAGCTCGGGACTAGCGGGACCCACAGATACGCAGTATTTT. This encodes CASSSGLAGPTDTQYF.

Here the CDR3 DNA reads TGTGCCGCAGGGGGCTCTGAGACCGCGACCGGGGAGCTGTTTTTT. Protein sequence: CAAGGSETATGELFF. The rearrangement uses TRBV28 and TRBJ2-2; 8 positions agree with TRBD1. Germline trimming cut 11 bases from V and 5 bases from J; bases unmatched to any gene: 13. From germline, CDR1 is MDHEN and CDR2 SYDVKM. The CDR3 contains 15 residues.

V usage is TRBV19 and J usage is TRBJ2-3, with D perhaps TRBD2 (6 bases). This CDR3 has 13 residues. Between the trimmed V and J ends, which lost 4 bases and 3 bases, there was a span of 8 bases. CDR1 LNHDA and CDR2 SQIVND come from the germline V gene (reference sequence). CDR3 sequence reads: CASSNAGTDTQYF. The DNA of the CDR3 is TGTGCCAGTAGTAATGCGGGGACAGATACGCAGTATTTT.

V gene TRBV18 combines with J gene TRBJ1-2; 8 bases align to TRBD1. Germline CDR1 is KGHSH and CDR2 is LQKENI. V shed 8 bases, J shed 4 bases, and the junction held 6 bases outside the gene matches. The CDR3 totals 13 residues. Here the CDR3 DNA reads TGTGCCAGCACGGACAGGGAGGGCTATGGCTACACCTTC. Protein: CASTDREGYGYTF.

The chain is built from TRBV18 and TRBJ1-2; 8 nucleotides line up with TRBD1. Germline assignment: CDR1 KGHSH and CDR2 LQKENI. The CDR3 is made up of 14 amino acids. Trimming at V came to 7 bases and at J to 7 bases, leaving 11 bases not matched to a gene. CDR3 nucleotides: TGTGCCAGCTTCACCACTCAAACAGGGGGTGGCTACACCTTC. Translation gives CASFTTQTGGGYTF.

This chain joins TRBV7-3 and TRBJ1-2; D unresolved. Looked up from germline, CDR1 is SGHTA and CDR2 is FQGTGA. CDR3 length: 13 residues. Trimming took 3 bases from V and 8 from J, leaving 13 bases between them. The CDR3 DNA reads TGTGCCAGCAGCTTTTACGGGGATGAGGGCTACACCTTC. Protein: CASSFYGDEGYTF.

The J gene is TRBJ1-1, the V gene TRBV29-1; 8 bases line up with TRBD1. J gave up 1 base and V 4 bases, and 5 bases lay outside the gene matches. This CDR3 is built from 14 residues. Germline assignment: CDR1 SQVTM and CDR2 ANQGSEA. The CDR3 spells CSVGYGTGNTEAFF. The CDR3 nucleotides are TGCAGCGTTGGCTATGGGACAGGGAACACTGAAGCTTTCTTT.

The CDR3 reads CASRASGVMMYF. CDR3 coding DNA: TGTGCCAGCAGGGCTAGCGGGGTTATGATGTATTTT. The rearrangement joins TRBV27 to TRBJ2-3; 9 nucleotides line up with TRBD2. CDR1 is MNHEY and CDR2 is SMNVEV in the germline V gene (reference sequence). The CDR3 consists of 12 residues. V trimming: 6 bases; J trimming: 14 bases; junction bases outside the gene matches: 9.

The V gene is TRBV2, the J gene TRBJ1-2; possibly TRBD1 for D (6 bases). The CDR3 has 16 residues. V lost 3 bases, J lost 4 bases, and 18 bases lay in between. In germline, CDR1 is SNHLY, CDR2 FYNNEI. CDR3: CASSEIGGGPIYGYTF. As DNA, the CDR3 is TGTGCCAGCAGTGAGATAGGGGGGGGCCCGATCTATGGCTACACCTTC.

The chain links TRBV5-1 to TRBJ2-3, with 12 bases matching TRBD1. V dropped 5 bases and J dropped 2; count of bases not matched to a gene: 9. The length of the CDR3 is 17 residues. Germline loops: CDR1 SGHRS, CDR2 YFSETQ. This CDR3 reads CASRPQPGQGATDTQYF. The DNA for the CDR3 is TGCGCCAGCAGGCCACAACCGGGACAGGGGGCCACAGATACGCAGTATTTT.

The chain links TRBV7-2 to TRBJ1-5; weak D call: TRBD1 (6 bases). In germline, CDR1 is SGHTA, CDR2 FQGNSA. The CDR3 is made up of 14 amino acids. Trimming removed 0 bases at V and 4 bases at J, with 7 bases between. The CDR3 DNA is TGTGCCAGCAGCTTAGCAGGGGGTAATCAGCCCCAGCATTTT. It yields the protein CASSLAGGNQPQHF.

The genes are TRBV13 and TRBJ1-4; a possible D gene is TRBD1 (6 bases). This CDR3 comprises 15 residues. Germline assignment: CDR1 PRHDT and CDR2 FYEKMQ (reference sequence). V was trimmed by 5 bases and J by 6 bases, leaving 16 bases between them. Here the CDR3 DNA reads TGTGCCAGCAGCCCAACGGGGGCGGGGGATGAAAAACTGTTTTTT. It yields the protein CASSPTGAGDEKLFF.

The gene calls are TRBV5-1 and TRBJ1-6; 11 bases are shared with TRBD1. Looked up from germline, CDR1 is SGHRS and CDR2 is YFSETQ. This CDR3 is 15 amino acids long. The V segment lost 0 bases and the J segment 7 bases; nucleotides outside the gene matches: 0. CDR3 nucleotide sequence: TGCGCCAGCAGCTTGGGGGACAGGGGGAATTCACCCCTCCACTTT. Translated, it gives CASSLGDRGNSPLHF.

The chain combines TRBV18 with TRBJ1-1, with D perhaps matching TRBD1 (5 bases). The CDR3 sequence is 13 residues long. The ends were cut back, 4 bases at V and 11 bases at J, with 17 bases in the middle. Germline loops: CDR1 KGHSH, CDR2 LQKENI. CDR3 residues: CASSRRESGWAFF. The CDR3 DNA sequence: TGTGCCAGCTCACGCCGGGAGTCAGGGTGGGCTTTCTTT.

CDR3 DNA: TGTGCCAGTAGCCCAAGACTAGCGGGAGAACCCCACGAGCAGTACTTC. Its translation: CASSPRLAGEPHEQYF. The chain is built from TRBV19 and TRBJ2-7, with 12 bases that match TRBD2. CDR1 and CDR2 (germline): LNHDA, SQIVND (reference sequence). There are 16 residues in the CDR3. V lost 6 bases and J lost 5; bases outside the gene matches: 11.

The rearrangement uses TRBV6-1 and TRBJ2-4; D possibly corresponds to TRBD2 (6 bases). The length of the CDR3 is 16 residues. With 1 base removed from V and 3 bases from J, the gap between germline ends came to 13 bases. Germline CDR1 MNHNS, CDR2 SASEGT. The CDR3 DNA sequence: TGTGCCAGCAGTGAAGGCGGGGTCCGGGTCAAAAACATTCAGTACTTC. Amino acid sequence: CASSEGGVRVKNIQYF.

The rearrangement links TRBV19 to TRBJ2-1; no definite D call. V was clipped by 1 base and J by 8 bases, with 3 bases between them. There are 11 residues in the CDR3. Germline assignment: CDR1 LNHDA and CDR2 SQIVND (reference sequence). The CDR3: CASSIVDEQFF. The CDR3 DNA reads TGTGCCAGTAGTATAGTAGATGAGCAGTTCTTC.

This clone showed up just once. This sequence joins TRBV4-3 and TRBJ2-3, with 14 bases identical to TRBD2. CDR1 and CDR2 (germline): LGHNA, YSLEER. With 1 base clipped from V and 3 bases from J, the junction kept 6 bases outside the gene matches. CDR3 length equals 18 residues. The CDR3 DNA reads TGCGCCAGCAGCCAAGCCCCGACTAGCGGGGGGGCGACAGATACGCAGTATTTT. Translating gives CASSQAPTSGGATDTQYF.

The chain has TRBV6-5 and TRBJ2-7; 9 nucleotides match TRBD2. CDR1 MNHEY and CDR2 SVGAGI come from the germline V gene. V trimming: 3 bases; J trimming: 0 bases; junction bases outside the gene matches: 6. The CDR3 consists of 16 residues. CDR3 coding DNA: TGTGCCAGCAGTTATTCTAGACTAGCGGACTCCTACGAGCAGTACTTC. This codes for CASSYSRLADSYEQYF.

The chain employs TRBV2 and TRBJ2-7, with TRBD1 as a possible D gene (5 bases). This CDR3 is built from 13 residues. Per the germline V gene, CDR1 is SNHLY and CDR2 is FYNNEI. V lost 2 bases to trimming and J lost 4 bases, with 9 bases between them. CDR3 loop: CASSESRAYEQYF. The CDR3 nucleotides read TGTGCCAGCAGTGAAAGCAGGGCTTACGAGCAGTACTTC. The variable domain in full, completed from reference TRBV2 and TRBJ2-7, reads EPEVTQTPSHQVTQMGQEVILRCVPISNHLYFYWYRQILGQKVEFLVSFYNNEISEKSEIFDDQFSVERPDGSNFTLKIRSTKLEDSAMYFCASSESRAYEQYFGPGTRLTVT.

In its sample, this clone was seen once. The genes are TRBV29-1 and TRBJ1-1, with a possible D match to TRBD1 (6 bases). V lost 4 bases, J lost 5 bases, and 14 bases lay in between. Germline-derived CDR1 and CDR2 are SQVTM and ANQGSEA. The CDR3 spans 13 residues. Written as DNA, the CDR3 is TGCAGCGTTGGTTCACAGGGAAAGACTGAAGCTTTCTTT. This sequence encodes CSVGSQGKTEAFF.

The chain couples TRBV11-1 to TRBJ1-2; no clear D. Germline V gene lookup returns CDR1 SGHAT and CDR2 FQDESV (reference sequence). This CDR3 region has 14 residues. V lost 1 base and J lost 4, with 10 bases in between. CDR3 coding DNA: TGTGCCAGCAGCTTAGAAGGTTCGGGCTATGGCTACACCTTC. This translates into CASSLEGSGYGYTF. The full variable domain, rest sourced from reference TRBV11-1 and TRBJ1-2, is EAEVAQSPRYKITEKSQAVAFWCDPISGHATLYWYRQILGQGPELLVQFQDESVVDDSQLPKDRFSAERLKGVDSTLKIQPAELGDSAMYLCASSLEGSGYGYTFGSGTRLTVV.